These 2 T cell receptor beta chains originate from one sample sequenced in a study of blood T cell repertoires in COVID-19. Profiled with immunoSEQ multiplex PCR; TCRdb holds only in-frame clones, not every one. The repertoire holds about 110,000 clones, with roughly 69% as singletons. Material: peripheral blood. The receptors originated from a man of 80 years or more with acute or convalescent COVID-19.

V and J are TRBV27 and TRBJ2-7, with D unresolved. The V end was cut by 3 bases, the J end by 5 bases, with 14 bases between. The CDR3 sequence is 14 residues long. Germline values: CDR1 MNHEY, CDR2 SMNVEV (reference sequence). This CDR3 is CASSFSSVAHEQYF. The CDR3 DNA reads TGTGCCAGCAGTTTCTCGAGTGTTGCCCACGAGCAGTACTTC.

The chain employs TRBV19 and TRBJ1-1; 7 positions match TRBD1. This CDR3 spans 15 amino acids. Trimming removed 7 bases from V and 2 bases from J; junction bases left unmatched: 10. The V gene's germline CDR1 is LNHDA and CDR2 SQIVND (reference sequence). CDR3: CASKIGDSQNTEAFF. In DNA form, the CDR3 reads TGTGCCAGTAAGATTGGGGACAGTCAAAACACTGAAGCTTTCTTT.